This passage covers 9 T cell receptor beta chains from one sample sequenced in a study of shared clonotypes between healthy human individuals. Naivety among CD8 cells was defined by CD45RO negativity and positive CCR7 selection, thereby excluding terminally differentiated effector memory CD45RA+ cells. Assay used: immunoSEQ multiplex PCR; TCRdb lists only in-frame clones, some missing. The data hold about 700,000 clones, with just over 90% observed a single time. Sequenced sample: naive CD8+ T cells sorted from blood. The source of these receptors is a man aged 30 to 45 in good health.

Comments on this clone: Other DNA variants within this sample encode the same CDR3. V gene TRBV11-2 combines with J gene TRBJ2-7; TRBD1 might be the D (5 bases). The V end was cut by 2 bases, the J end by 3 bases, with 8 bases between. The germline gives CDR1 SGHAT, CDR2 FQNNGV. The CDR3 length is 13 residues. Written as DNA, the CDR3 is TGTGCCAGCAGCTTAACCGACAGCTACGAGCAGTACTTC. Translating gives CASSLTDSYEQYF.

V is TRBV27 and J is TRBJ2-2, with D tentatively TRBD1 (6 bases). The CDR3 covers 14 residues. The V end lost 5 bases, the J end lost 6 bases, and 13 bases lay between the germline ends. From germline, CDR1 is MNHEY and CDR2 SMNVEV (reference sequence). In DNA form, the CDR3 reads TGTGCCAGCAGTATTAACAGGGCGTCCGGGGAGCTGTTTTTT. Its translation is CASSINRASGELFF.

The chain links TRBV28 to TRBJ1-1, with 8 bases identical to TRBD1. V lost 1 base to trimming and J lost 10 bases; unmatched junction nucleotides: 5. The germline gives CDR1 MDHEN, CDR2 SYDVKM. The CDR3 contains 13 residues. The CDR3 region is CASSLSQGAGAFF. CDR3 DNA: TGTGCCAGCAGTTTATCCCAGGGGGCCGGAGCTTTCTTT.

CDR3 DNA: TGTGCCAGCAGCTTAGGCGGGACAGGACAAGAGACCCAGTACTTC. Translation: CASSLGGTGQETQYF. The V gene is TRBV11-3, the J gene TRBJ2-5; 8 bases align to TRBD1. The CDR3 runs to 15 residues. Germline CDR1 SGHNT, CDR2 YENEEA. J was trimmed by 2 bases and V by 1 base; bases with no gene match: 3.

This chain uses TRBV18 with TRBJ2-1, with D hard to call. Trimming left V 1 base short and J 1 base short, with 11 bases between. Germline CDR1 is KGHSH and CDR2 is LQKENI. This CDR3 has 16 amino acids. CDR3 sequence: CASSPHHPVSYNEQFF. The CDR3 nucleotides read TGTGCCAGCTCACCACACCATCCCGTTTCCTACAATGAGCAGTTCTTC. Using reference TRBV18 and TRBJ2-1 for the parts outside the CDR3, the full variable domain is NAGVMQNPRHLVRRRGQEARLRCSPMKGHSHVYWYRQLPEEGLKFMVYLQKENIIDESGMPKERFSAEFPKEGPSILRIQQVVRGDSAAYFCASSPHHPVSYNEQFFGPGTRLTVL.

By sample share, this clone is medium-sized. The V gene is TRBV4-1, the J gene TRBJ1-1, with D unclear. CDR3 length equals 14 residues. V was trimmed by 6 bases and J by 0 bases, leaving 11 bases between them. CDR1 is MGHRA, CDR2 YSYEKL, per germline. The CDR3 sequence: CASSFIQMNTEAFF. The CDR3, as DNA: TGCGCCAGCAGTTTTATCCAGATGAACACTGAAGCTTTCTTT.

The V call is TRBV14, the J call TRBJ2-1; perhaps TRBD2 as D (5 bases). The CDR3 extends over 15 amino acids. Between the trimmed V and J ends, which lost 1 base and 5 bases, there was a span of 12 bases. The germline V gene encodes CDR1 SGHDN and CDR2 FVKESK. The CDR3 sequence is CASSQAVSAHNEQFF. Here the CDR3 DNA reads TGTGCCAGCAGCCAAGCGGTTAGCGCCCACAATGAGCAGTTCTTC.

This clone was seen a single time. The chain has TRBV29-1 and TRBJ2-3; a possible D gene is TRBD2 (6 bases). V lost 7 bases and J 3 bases, leaving 8 bases between the germline ends. This CDR3 spans 11 amino acids. Germline V gives CDR1 SQVTM, CDR2 ANQGSEA. The CDR3 DNA reads TGCAGCGGACGGGGGACAGATACGCAGTATTTT. The encoded protein is CSGRGTDTQYF.

This clone was counted between two and nine times. The chain combines TRBV7-9 with TRBJ2-2; the match to TRBD2 covers 9 bases. Germline values: CDR1 SEHNR, CDR2 FQNEAQ (reference sequence). This CDR3 has 15 residues. Trimming at V came to 5 bases and at J to 5 bases, leaving 6 bases not matched to a gene. CDR3 residues: CASSQIAGETGELFF. DNA of the CDR3: TGTGCCAGCAGCCAGATAGCGGGAGAAACCGGGGAGCTGTTTTTT.